This is a list of T cell receptor beta chains from one sample in a study of T-cell reconstitution after alpha-beta-depleted transplantation in children. TCRdb reprocessed the PCR reads via MiXCR and lists one record per CDR3 protein. There are approximately 170,000 distinct CDR3 sequences in the sample; approximately 12% occur only once, and less than 15% lies in the top ten. This material consisted of PBMCs, taken before TCRalphabeta/CD19-depleted stem cell transplant. These receptors originate from a boy younger than 10 with acute myeloid leukemia, due to receive a stem cell transplant. The CDR3 runs from the conserved cysteine through the conserved F or W. The order of the fields is V gene, clone size, J gene, D gene, CDR3 protein, CDR3 DNA. The D gene is left open where the match is weak. The size entry gives how often the clone was seen (once, few, many) or a class if it is expanded.

TRBV9	many	TRBJ2-1	TRBD2	CASSVSGSYYNEQFF	TGTGCCAGCAGCGTGAGCGGGAGCTACTACAATGAGCAGTTCTTC
TRBV2	many	TRBJ2-7	TRBD2	CASSVGSGSIYEQYF	TGTGCCAGCAGTGTAGGTAGCGGGAGTATTTACGAGCAGTACTTC
TRBV7-9	medium-sized	TRBJ1-1	-	CASSYSSRNTEAFF	TGTGCCAGCAGCTATTCATCGAGGAACACTGAAGCTTTCTTT
TRBV20-1	many	TRBJ2-7	TRBD2	CSARTIRRSGGYEQYF	TGCAGTGCTAGAACGATCCGACGGTCGGGAGGCTACGAGCAGTACTTC
TRBV2	many	TRBJ2-3	TRBD2	CASIGGGSPDTQYF	TGTGCCAGCATCGGCGGGGGGAGCCCAGATACGCAGTATTTT
TRBV3-1	many	TRBJ2-1	TRBD2	CASSQVASGNNEQFF	TGTGCCAGCAGCCAAGTGGCTAGCGGGAACAATGAGCAGTTCTTC
TRBV27	many	TRBJ2-6	-	CASSSSRASGANVLTF	TGTGCCAGCAGCTCCTCTAGGGCATCTGGGGCCAACGTCCTGACTTTC
TRBV20-1	many	TRBJ1-4	-	CSANTGNEKLFF	TGCAGTGCTAACACAGGGAATGAAAAACTGTTTTTT
TRBV20-1	many	TRBJ2-1	-	CSATSPSVHEQFF	TGCAGTGCTACGAGCCCTAGCGTACATGAGCAGTTCTTC
TRBV29-1	many	TRBJ2-7	TRBD1	CSGGADRGSNEQYF	TGCAGCGGCGGGGCGGACAGGGGATCCAACGAGCAGTACTTC
TRBV7-2	many	TRBJ1-2	-	CASSLEAANYGYTF	TGTGCCAGCAGCTTAGAGGCAGCTAACTATGGCTACACCTTC
TRBV12-3/TRBV12-4	many	TRBJ2-3	-	CASSFGRDTDTQYF	TGTGCCAGCAGTTTTGGCAGGGACACAGATACGCAGTATTTT
TRBV16	many	TRBJ1-2	-	CASSQSLGSSYGYTF	TGTGCCAGCAGCCAATCGCTGGGGTCTTCCTATGGCTACACCTTC
TRBV4-1	many	TRBJ2-7	TRBD2	CASSQDGASGRMWEQYF	TGCGCCAGCAGCCAAGATGGGGCTAGCGGGAGGATGTGGGAGCAGTACTTC